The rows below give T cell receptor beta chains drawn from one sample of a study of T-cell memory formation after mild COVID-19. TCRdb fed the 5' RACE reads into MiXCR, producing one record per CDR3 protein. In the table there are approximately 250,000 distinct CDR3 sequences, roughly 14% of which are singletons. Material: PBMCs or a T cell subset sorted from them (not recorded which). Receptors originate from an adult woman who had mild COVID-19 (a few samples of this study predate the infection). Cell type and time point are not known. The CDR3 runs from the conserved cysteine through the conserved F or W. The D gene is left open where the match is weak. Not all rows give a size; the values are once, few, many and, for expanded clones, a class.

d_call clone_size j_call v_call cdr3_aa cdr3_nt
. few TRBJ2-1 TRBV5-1 CASSVSQQSSYNEQFF TGCGCCAGCAGCGTTAGCCAGCAGAGCTCCTACAATGAGCAGTTCTTC
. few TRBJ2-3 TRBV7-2 CASSFGTLGTDTQYF TGTGCCAGCAGCTTTGGGACTCTTGGCACAGATACGCAGTATTTT
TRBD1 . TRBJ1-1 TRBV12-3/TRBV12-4 CASSFVGQGSTEAFF TGTGCCAGCAGTTTCGTAGGACAGGGGAGCACTGAAGCTTTCTTT
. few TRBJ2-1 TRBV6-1 CASGLGLYNEQFF TGTGCCAGCGGACTCGGCCTATACAATGAGCAGTTCTTC
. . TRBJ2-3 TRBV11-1 CASSVSPLGIDTQYF TGTGCCAGCAGCGTCAGCCCCCTCGGCATAGATACGCAGTATTTT
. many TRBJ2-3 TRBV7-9 CASSTLQVGVDTQYF TGTGCCAGCAGCACCTTACAAGTTGGGGTCGATACGCAGTATTTT
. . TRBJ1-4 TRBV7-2 CASSLGGSCEKLFF TGTGCCAGCAGCTTAGGAGGGTCTTGTGAAAAACTGTTTTTT
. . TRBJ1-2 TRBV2 CASSELQGGYGYTF TGTGCCAGCAGTGAACTTCAGGGAGGCTATGGCTACACCTTC
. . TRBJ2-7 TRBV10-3 CAISESFYEQYF TGTGCCATCAGTGAGTCGTTTTACGAGCAGTACTTC
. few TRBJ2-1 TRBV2 CASRGTGSSYNEQFF TGTGCCAGCAGGGGAACGGGGAGCTCCTACAATGAGCAGTTCTTC
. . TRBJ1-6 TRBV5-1 CASSLEQGVYNSPLHF TGCGCCAGCAGCCTGGAACAGGGTGTGTATAATTCACCCCTCCACTTT
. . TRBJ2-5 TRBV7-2 CASSSHREETQYF TGTGCCAGCAGCTCCCACCGCGAAGAGACCCAGTACTTC
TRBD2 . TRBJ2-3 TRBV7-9 CASSPRWALAGPSTDTQYF TGTGCCAGCAGCCCCCGTTGGGCACTAGCGGGACCTAGCACAGATACGCAGTATTTT
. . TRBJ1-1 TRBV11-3 CASSFTRGNTEAFF TGTGCCAGCAGCTTCACCAGGGGGAACACTGAAGCTTTCTTT
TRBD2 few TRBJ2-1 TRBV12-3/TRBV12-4 CASSPGSGSSYNEQFF TGTGCCAGCAGTCCCGGTAGCGGGAGCTCCTACAATGAGCAGTTCTTC
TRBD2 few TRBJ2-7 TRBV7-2 CASRPPSGTYEQYF TGTGCCAGCAGGCCTCCGAGCGGGACCTACGAGCAGTACTTC
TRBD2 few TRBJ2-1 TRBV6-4 CASSLGTSGLSSYNEQFF TGTGCCAGCAGCCTGGGGACTAGCGGCCTAAGCTCCTACAATGAGCAGTTCTTC
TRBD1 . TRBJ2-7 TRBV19 CASRVTGTAYEQYF TGTGCCAGTAGAGTTACCGGGACAGCCTACGAGCAGTACTTC
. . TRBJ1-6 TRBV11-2 CASSIGQQAPLHF TGTGCCAGCAGCATCGGACAGCAAGCACCCCTCCACTTT
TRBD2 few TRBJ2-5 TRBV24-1 CATSAGLEAQETQYF TGTGCCACCAGTGCGGGACTAGAGGCCCAAGAGACCCAGTACTTC
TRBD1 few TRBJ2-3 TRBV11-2 CASSLKQGRTDTQYF TGTGCCAGCAGCTTAAAACAGGGGCGCACAGATACGCAGTATTTT
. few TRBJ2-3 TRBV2 CASRRMETDTQYF TGTGCCAGCAGAAGGATGGAGACAGATACGCAGTATTTT
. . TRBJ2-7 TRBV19 CASSSPGRAYEQYF TGTGCCAGTAGTTCCCCAGGGCGGGCCTACGAGCAGTACTTC